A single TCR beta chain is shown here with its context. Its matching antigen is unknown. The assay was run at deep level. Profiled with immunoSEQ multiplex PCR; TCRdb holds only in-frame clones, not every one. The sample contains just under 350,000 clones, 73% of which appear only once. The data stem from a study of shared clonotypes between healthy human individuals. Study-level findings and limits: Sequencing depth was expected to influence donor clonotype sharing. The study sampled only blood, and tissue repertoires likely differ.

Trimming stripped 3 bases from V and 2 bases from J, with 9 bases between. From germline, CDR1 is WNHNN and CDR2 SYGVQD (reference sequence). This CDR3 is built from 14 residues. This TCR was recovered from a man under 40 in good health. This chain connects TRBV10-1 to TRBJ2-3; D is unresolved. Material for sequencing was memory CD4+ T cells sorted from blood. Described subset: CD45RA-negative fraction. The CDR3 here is CASSESQSTDTQYF. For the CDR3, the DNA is TGCGCCAGCAGTGAAAGCCAATCCACAGATACGCAGTATTTT.